This TCR beta chain is drawn from a study of Ad26.COV2.S vaccination and SARS-CoV-2 variants. Study observations and caveats: The TCR breadth and depth analyses may have understated or missed part of the total T cell responses.

To note about this clone: Its matching antigen is unknown.

Sample treatment: about 20 received Ad26.COV2.S at low or high dose, single or two shots; several received placebo; per-sample allocation not given. Samples analyzed were those drawn on day 63 after the first vaccine or placebo injection. The V and J ends lost 3 bases and 2 bases, in that order; junction bases with no gene match: 1. Per germline, CDR1 SGHRS and CDR2 YFSETQ. The CDR3 is 14 amino acids. The protocol was immunoSEQ multiplex PCR, while the TCRdb copy is restricted to in-frame clones and leaves out a portion. Altogether hundreds of thousands of clones are present, roughly 89% being singletons, with the ten largest covering around 2.6%.

This rearrangement joins TRBV5-1 to TRBJ1-5, with 8 bases matching TRBD1. This material consisted of peripheral blood, taken in a trial of Ad26.COV2.S vaccine versus placebo. This TCR derives from a person between 18 and 60 years old who received the Ad26.COV2.S COVID-19 vaccine or a placebo. CDR3 coding DNA: TGCGCCAGCAGCTCACAGGGGGGCAATCAGCCCCAGCATTTT. It codes for CASSSQGGNQPQHF.